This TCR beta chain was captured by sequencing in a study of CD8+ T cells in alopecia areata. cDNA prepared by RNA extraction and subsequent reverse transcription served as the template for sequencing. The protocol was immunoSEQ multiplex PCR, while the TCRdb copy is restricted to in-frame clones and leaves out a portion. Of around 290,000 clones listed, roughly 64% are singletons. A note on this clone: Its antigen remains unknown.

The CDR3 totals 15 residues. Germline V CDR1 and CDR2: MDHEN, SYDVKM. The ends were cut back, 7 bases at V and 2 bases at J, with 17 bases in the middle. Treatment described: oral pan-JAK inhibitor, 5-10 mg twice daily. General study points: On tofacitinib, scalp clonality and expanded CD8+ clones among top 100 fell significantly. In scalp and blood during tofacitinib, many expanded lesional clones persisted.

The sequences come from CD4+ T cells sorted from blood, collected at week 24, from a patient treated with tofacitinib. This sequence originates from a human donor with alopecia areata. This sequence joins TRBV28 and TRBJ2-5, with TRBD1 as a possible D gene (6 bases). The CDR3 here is CASISGALGQETQYF. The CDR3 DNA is TGTGCCAGCATCTCAGGGGCTCTAGGACAAGAGACCCAGTACTTC.